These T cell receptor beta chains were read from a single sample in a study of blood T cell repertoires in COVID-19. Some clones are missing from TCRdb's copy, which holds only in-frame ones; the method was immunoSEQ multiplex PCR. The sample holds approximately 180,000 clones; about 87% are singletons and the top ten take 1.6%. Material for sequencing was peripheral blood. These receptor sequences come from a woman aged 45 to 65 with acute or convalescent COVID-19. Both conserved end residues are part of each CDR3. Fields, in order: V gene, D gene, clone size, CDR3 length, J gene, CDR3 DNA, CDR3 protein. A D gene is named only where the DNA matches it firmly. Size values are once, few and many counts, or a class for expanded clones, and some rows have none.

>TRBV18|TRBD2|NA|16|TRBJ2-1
TGTGCCAGCTCACCAGTCGTGGGAGGGGCCTACAATGAGCAGTTCTTC
CASSPVVGGAYNEQFF
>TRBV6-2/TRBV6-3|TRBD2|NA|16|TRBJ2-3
TGTGCCAGCAGTTACACTAGCGGGAGGGCCACAGATACGCAGTATTTT
CASSYTSGRATDTQYF
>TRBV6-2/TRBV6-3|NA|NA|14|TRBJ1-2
TGTGCCAGCAGTTACTCCGATGGAGCCTATGGCTACACCTTC
CASSYSDGAYGYTF
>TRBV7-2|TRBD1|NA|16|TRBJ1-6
TGTGCCAGCAGCCCTCGGGACAGTCCGTATAATTCACCCCTCCACTTT
CASSPRDSPYNSPLHF
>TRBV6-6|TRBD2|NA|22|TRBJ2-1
TGTGCCAGCAGTCCCCCCATAGCGGGAGGAACGATTTATACGGCAAAATCCCTCGAGCAGTTCTTC
CASSPPIAGGTIYTAKSLEQFF
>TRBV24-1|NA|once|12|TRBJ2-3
TGTGCCACCAGTGACTTCACAGATACGCAGTATTTT
CATSDFTDTQYF
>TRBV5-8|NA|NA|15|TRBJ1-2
TGTGCCAGCAGCTTGGGGGCAAGGACTAACTATGGCTACACCTTC
CASSLGARTNYGYTF
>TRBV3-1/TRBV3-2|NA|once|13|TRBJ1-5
TGTGCCAGCAGCCAAGAAAGAGGCAGGGGAGAGCATTTT
CASSQERGRGEHF
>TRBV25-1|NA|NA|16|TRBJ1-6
TGTGCCAGCAGGCCCAGGCAAGCTTCCTATAATTCACCCCTCCACTTT
CASRPRQASYNSPLHF
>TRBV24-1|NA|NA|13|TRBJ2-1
TGTGCCACCAGTGCCCCGGGAACCCCGGAGCAGTTCTTC
CATSAPGTPEQFF
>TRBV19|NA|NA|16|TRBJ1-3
TGTGCCAGTAGTGGTAACCTGGGGCGGTCTGGAAACACCATATATTTT
CASSGNLGRSGNTIYF
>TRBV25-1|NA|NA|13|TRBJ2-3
TGTGCCAGCAGTGGGTTCGGGTACGATACGCAGTATTTT
CASSGFGYDTQYF
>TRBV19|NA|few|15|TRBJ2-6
TGTGCCACTAAAAGACAGGCCTTTGGGGCCAACGTCCTGACTTTC
CATKRQAFGANVLTF
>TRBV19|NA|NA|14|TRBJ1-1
TGTGCCAGTAGTATAGGCGGGGTAACCACTGAAGCTTTCTTT
CASSIGGVTTEAFF
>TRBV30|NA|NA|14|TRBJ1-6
TGTGCCTGGAGTGTAAGGGTAGGGAGCTCACCCCTCCACTTT
CAWSVRVGSSPLHF
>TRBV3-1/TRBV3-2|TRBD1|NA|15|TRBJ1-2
TGTGCCAGCAGCCAATGGGACAGCGCTAACTATGGCTACACCTTC
CASSQWDSANYGYTF
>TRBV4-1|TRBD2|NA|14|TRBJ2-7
TGCGCCAGCAGCCAATGGGAGGGATCCTACGAGCAGTACTTC
CASSQWEGSYEQYF
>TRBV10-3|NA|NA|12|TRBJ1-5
TGTGCCATCAGGGCGGAAAATCAGCCCCAGCATTTT
CAIRAENQPQHF
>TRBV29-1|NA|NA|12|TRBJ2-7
TGCAGCACCTTAGAAAGCTCCTACGAGCAGTACTTC
CSTLESSYEQYF
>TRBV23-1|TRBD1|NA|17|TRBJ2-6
TGCGCCAGCATGATAACAGGGGATCTTACTGGGGCCAACGTCCTGACTTTC
CASMITGDLTGANVLTF
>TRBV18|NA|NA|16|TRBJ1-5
TGTGCCAGCTCAATACAGGGAGTTGGGAGCAATCAGCCCCAGCATTTT
CASSIQGVGSNQPQHF
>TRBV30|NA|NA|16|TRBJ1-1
TGTGCCTGGAGCCACGCGGTAAAGTTAAGGTTCACTGAAGCTTTCTTT
CAWSHAVKLRFTEAFF
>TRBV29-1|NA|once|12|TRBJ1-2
TGCAGCGTAAAAAGACAGGACTATGGCTACACCTTC
CSVKRQDYGYTF
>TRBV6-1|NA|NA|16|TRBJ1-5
TGTGCCAGCAGTGCCGACGTGGGGGGCGGGGGTCAGCCCCAGCATTTT
CASSADVGGGGQPQHF
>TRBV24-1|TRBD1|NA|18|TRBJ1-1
TGTGCCACCAGTGACCTCAACCCGGACAGGGGTGTGGCTACTGAAGCTTTCTTT
CATSDLNPDRGVATEAFF
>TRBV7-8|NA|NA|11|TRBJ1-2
TGTGCCAGCAGCTCCGATCTAGGCTACACCTTC
CASSSDLGYTF
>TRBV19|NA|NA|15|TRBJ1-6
TGTGCCAGTAGTACCGGCGGGGGCGGTAATTCACCCCTCCACTTT
CASSTGGGGNSPLHF
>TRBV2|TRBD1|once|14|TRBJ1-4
TGTGCCAGCAGTTCCCAGGGGGCTTATGAAAAACTGTTTTTT
CASSSQGAYEKLFF
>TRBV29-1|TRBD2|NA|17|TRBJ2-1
TGCAGCGTTGAAAAAACCCCGGGGAGCGGGAGGGCCGGGGAGCAGTTCTTC
CSVEKTPGSGRAGEQFF